This T cell receptor beta chain came from a study of post-analysis software for immune sequencing data. Study-wide points: Patients had higher frequencies than controls of five or six TRBV segments, including TRBV5-6, TRBV5-1 and TRBV20-1. Controls showed significantly higher normalized Chao1 diversity than did multiple sclerosis patients.

Deletions cut 8 bases from V and 5 bases from J, with 17 bases between. The CDR3 loop spans 14 amino acids. Each TCR beta cDNA library carried unique molecular identifiers. MiXCR was run by TCRdb on the PCR reads, yielding one entry per CDR3 protein. The sample yields roughly 800,000 distinct CDR3 sequences, roughly 50% seen once. To note about this clonotype: Its antigen is unidentified.

Sequencing was done on a sample of blood. This clonotype originated in a girl aged 5 to 17 with multiple sclerosis. The chain links TRBV12-3 or TRBV12-4 to TRBJ2-3; D not certain. Here the CDR3 reads CASAWVDSQDTQYF. Here the CDR3 DNA reads TGTGCCAGCGCCTGGGTAGACTCCCAAGATACGCAGTATTTT.